These 24 T cell receptor beta chains originate from one sample sequenced in a study of T cells in tumors after PD-1 blockade. The data were produced by immunoSEQ multiplex PCR, yet TCRdb's version contains in-frame clones alone and is incomplete. Among around 50,000 clones listed, 79% were seen once. The sample here was PBMCs, taken before anti-PD-1 treatment. The receptors were gathered from a human donor with basal cell carcinoma.

This clone appeared a few times. The rearrangement links TRBV4-2 to TRBJ1-1; D is possibly TRBD1 (5 bases). CDR3 size: 16 residues. CDR1 is LGHNA and CDR2 is YNFKEQ in the germline V gene. Trimming removed 0 bases at V and 3 bases at J, with 14 bases between. In DNA form, the CDR3 reads TGTGCCAGCAGCCAAGATCTCCGGGGCGGGGACACTGAAGCTTTCTTT. It is translated as CASSQDLRGGDTEAFF.

The V call is TRBV19, the J call TRBJ2-1; D uncertain. There are 13 residues in the CDR3. Germline loops: CDR1 LNHDA, CDR2 SQIVND (reference sequence). The ends were cut back, 5 bases at V and 10 bases at J, with 15 bases in the middle. CDR3 DNA: TGTGCCAGTAGTTCAACTTCCGGCAAGGAGCAGTTCTTC. This sequence encodes CASSSTSGKEQFF.

This chain connects TRBV21-1 to TRBJ1-6. TRBV21-1 is recorded as a pseudogene. The CDR3 totals 21 residues. The CDR3 is CASSKALVRGERHSYNSPLHF. The CDR3 DNA follows: TGTGCCAGCAGCAAAGCGCTCGTGCGGGGAGAGAGGCACAGCTATAATTCACCCCTCCACTTT.

V gene TRBV4-1 combines with J gene TRBJ2-7, with TRBD1 as a possible D gene (6 bases). CDR3 length: 16 residues. Trimming pared 1 base from V and 0 bases from J, leaving 13 bases between. From germline, CDR1 is MGHRA and CDR2 YSYEKL. The CDR3 region has the DNA TGCGCCAGCAGCCAAGGCTGGGAGACAGGCTCCTACGAGCAGTACTTC. Translating gives CASSQGWETGSYEQYF.

This clone was seen only a few times. The chain links TRBV2 to TRBJ2-2, with D perhaps matching TRBD2 (6 bases). Deletions cut 5 bases from V and 9 bases from J, with 10 bases between. Germline V gene lookup returns CDR1 SNHLY and CDR2 FYNNEI. The CDR3 has 12 amino acids. CDR3 DNA sequence: TGTGCCAGCAGTCCGACTAGTCGGGAGCTGTTTTTT. As protein: CASSPTSRELFF.

This sequence joins TRBV4-1 and TRBJ1-1; the D is unclear. CDR3 length: 16 amino acids. From germline, CDR1 is MGHRA and CDR2 YSYEKL. Trimming cost V 1 base and J 2 bases, with 14 bases left between them. As DNA, the CDR3 is TGCGCCAGCAGCCAAGTCGGCAGTCTTTCAAACACTGAAGCTTTCTTT. Translated, it gives CASSQVGSLSNTEAFF.

The chain links TRBV4-1 to TRBJ2-3; D is ambiguous. Between the trimmed V and J ends, which lost 3 bases and 1 base, there was a span of 11 bases. The CDR3 loop spans 15 amino acids. Per germline, CDR1 MGHRA and CDR2 YSYEKL. The CDR3 bases are TGCGCCAGCAGCCAGGCCGAAGATCGCACAGATACGCAGTATTTT. Encoded protein: CASSQAEDRTDTQYF.

V gene TRBV5-1 combines with J gene TRBJ1-2; 8 bases map to TRBD1. J gave up 4 bases and V 5 bases, and 4 bases lay outside the gene matches. Germline V gene sequence: CDR1 SGHRS, CDR2 YFSETQ. The CDR3 contains 13 residues. The CDR3 nucleotides read TGCGCCAGCAGTCTAGGGACAGGCTATGGCTACACCTTC. This gives the protein CASSLGTGYGYTF.

The J gene is TRBJ1-1, the V gene TRBV7-9; no clear D. The germline gives CDR1 SEHNR, CDR2 FQNEAQ (reference sequence). The CDR3 loop spans 13 amino acids. With 8 bases removed from V and 1 base from J, the gap between germline ends came to 11 bases. As DNA, the CDR3 is TGTGCCAGCCGCCAGTACCAGAACACTGAAGCTTTCTTT. This encodes CASRQYQNTEAFF.

V gene TRBV27 combines with J gene TRBJ2-7; 8 bases align to TRBD2. The CDR3 extends over 14 amino acids. CDR1 is MNHEY and CDR2 is SMNVEV in the germline V gene (reference sequence). The V and J ends lost 6 bases and 5 bases, in that order; junction bases with no gene match: 9. This chain's CDR3 is CASRLGGVSNEQYF. The DNA of the CDR3 is TGTGCCAGCAGGCTCGGGGGGGTAAGCAACGAGCAGTACTTC.

The J gene is TRBJ2-2, the V gene TRBV6-6, with 9 nucleotides matching TRBD1. Germline V lookup: CDR1 MNHNY, CDR2 SVGAGI (reference sequence). The CDR3 loop spans 15 amino acids. J gave up 7 bases and V 2 bases, and 5 bases lay outside the gene matches. In nucleotides, the CDR3 is TGTGCCAGCAGTTACGCTACAGGGGGCATCGGGGAGCTGTTTTTT. Encoded protein: CASSYATGGIGELFF.

The V gene is TRBV6-5, the J gene TRBJ2-7, with 8 bases matching TRBD1. The germline CDR1 and CDR2 sequences are MNHEY and SVGAGI. Losses at the gene ends were 9 bases for V and 0 bases for J; bases not matched to a gene: 10. This CDR3 region has 15 residues. CDR3 sequence reads: CASSTGQGHSYEQYF. The CDR3 region has the DNA TGTGCCAGTAGCACAGGACAGGGCCACTCCTACGAGCAGTACTTC.

The chain recombines TRBV6-1 with TRBJ1-6; D call uncertain. The CDR3 runs 18 residues. Germline lookup yields CDR1 MNHNS and CDR2 SASEGT. V lost 2 bases and J 0 bases, leaving 14 bases between the germline ends. The CDR3 nucleotides read TGTGCCAGCAGTGAATACATTCAAGGGAGCTCCTATAATTCACCCCTCCACTTT. As protein: CASSEYIQGSSYNSPLHF.

This rearrangement joins TRBV25-1 to TRBJ2-7; unclear D gene. CDR3 length: 13 residues. In germline, CDR1 is MGHDK, CDR2 SYGVNS. The ends were cut back, 4 bases at V and 5 bases at J, with 12 bases in the middle. This CDR3 is CASSAIGRNEQYF. In DNA, the CDR3 is TGTGCCAGCAGTGCTATAGGCCGAAACGAGCAGTACTTC.

This clone has a handful of counts. CDR3 nucleotide sequence: TGCGCCAGCAGCCTCGGACTAGCGGGGGTGGGAGGAGAGACCCAGTACTTC. Translated, it gives CASSLGLAGVGGETQYF. The chain employs TRBV5-1 and TRBJ2-5; 13 bases agree with TRBD2. Looked up from germline, CDR1 is SGHRS and CDR2 is YFSETQ. The CDR3 consists of 17 residues. V lost 4 bases, J lost 4 bases, and 10 bases stayed unmatched.

The rearrangement links TRBV19 to TRBJ2-7; 10 bases match TRBD1. The CDR3 spans 15 residues. CDR1 and CDR2 (germline): LNHDA, SQIVND (reference sequence). V gave up 5 bases and J gave up 4 bases; unmatched junction bases: 8. The CDR3 DNA is TGTGCCAGTAGTGGGCCGGGACAGGGGAAGTACGAGCAGTACTTC. It specifies CASSGPGQGKYEQYF.

This clone has a single count. The J gene is TRBJ2-1, the V gene TRBV7-9; the D gene is possibly TRBD2 (6 bases). V was trimmed by 5 bases and J by 0 bases, leaving 11 bases between them. The CDR3 contains 15 residues. Germline CDR1 SEHNR, CDR2 FQNEAQ (reference sequence). The CDR3 DNA reads as TGTGCCAGCAGCCGGATCGGGGGCTCCTACAATGAGCAGTTCTTC. Protein: CASSRIGGSYNEQFF.

CDR3: CASSLEASGGAYNEQFF. In nucleotides, the CDR3 is TGTGCCAGCAGCTTAGAGGCTAGCGGGGGGGCTTACAATGAGCAGTTCTTC. J is TRBJ2-1 and V is TRBV11-2, with TRBD2 identical over 12 bases. Trimming at V came to 0 bases and at J to 4 bases, leaving 4 bases not matched to a gene. The CDR3 is 17 residues long. Germline V gene data show CDR1 as SGHAT and CDR2 as FQNNGV.

The chain recombines TRBV11-3 with TRBJ2-1; 10 bases line up with TRBD2. Trimming took 5 bases from V and 2 from J; bases not matched to a gene: 3. The germline gives CDR1 SGHNT, CDR2 YENEEA. This CDR3 contains 15 residues. CDR3 sequence (DNA): TGTGCCAGCAGCCGGACTAGCGGTACCTACAATGAGCAGTTCTTC. Its protein is CASSRTSGTYNEQFF.

This clone occurred a few times. J is TRBJ2-7 and V is TRBV5-1; D assignment may be TRBD1 or TRBD2 (6 bases each). The ends were cut back, 1 base at V and 5 bases at J, with 13 bases in the middle. CDR3 length equals 14 residues. The V gene's germline CDR1 is SGHRS and CDR2 YFSETQ. The CDR3 sequence is CASSLIPGADEQYF. The CDR3 bases are TGCGCCAGCAGCTTGATTCCGGGGGCGGACGAGCAGTACTTC.

The chain couples TRBV30 to TRBJ2-1; D is undetermined. Trimming removed 1 base from V and 4 bases from J, with 14 bases in between. This CDR3 spans 15 amino acids. The V gene's germline CDR1 is GTSNPN and CDR2 SVGIG (reference sequence). The CDR3 bases are TGTGCCTGGAGTGGAAGCCGGGCCTTATACAATGAGCAGTTCTTC. Its protein is CAWSGSRALYNEQFF.

The chain's CDR3 is CASSSRGSGNTIYF. CDR3 coding DNA: TGCGCCAGCAGCTCGAGGGGATCTGGAAACACCATATATTTT. This chain links TRBV5-1 with TRBJ1-3, with a tentative D call TRBD1 (5 bases). This CDR3 has 14 amino acids. V lost 3 bases and J lost 1, with 8 bases in between. Germline V lookup: CDR1 SGHRS, CDR2 YFSETQ. The full variable domain, completed using reference TRBV5-1 and TRBJ1-3, is KAGVTQTPRYLIKTRGQQVTLSCSPISGHRSVSWYQQTPGQGLQFLFEYFSETQRNKGNFPGRFSGRQFSNSRSEMNVSTLELGDSALYLCASSSRGSGNTIYFGEGSWLTVV.

This clone was observed at least ten times. The chain combines TRBV18 with TRBJ2-7, with TRBD1 as a possible D gene (6 bases). This CDR3 region has 13 residues. With 4 bases removed from V and 5 bases from J, the gap between germline ends came to 12 bases. The germline gives CDR1 KGHSH, CDR2 LQKENI. CDR3 region: CASSLGTFNEQYF. Written as DNA, the CDR3 is TGTGCCAGCTCACTCGGGACATTCAACGAGCAGTACTTC.

In this sample, this clone turned up a few times. This chain links TRBV21-1 with TRBJ1-6; TRBD1 is the table's D call and was not checked against the DNA. TRBV21-1 corresponds to a pseudogene. CDR3 length: 14 amino acids. CDR3 bases: TGTGCCAGCAGTTCACAGGGATTTCGTTCACCCCTCCACTTT. Protein sequence: CASSSQGFRSPLHF.